A selection of T cell receptor beta chains follows, all from one sample in a study of a mutant IDH1 vaccine in newly diagnosed glioma. Assay: immunoSEQ multiplex PCR; the TCRdb copy retains only in-frame clones and omits some. The sample has 60,000 or so clones; over 75% are singletons. For these TCRs, the target antigens are not known. The sample in question was PBMCs, obtained from a glioma patient whose treatment included an IDH1 peptide vaccine. These receptor sequences come from a man aged 35 to 55 with glioma. The CDR3 runs from the conserved cysteine through the conserved F or W. D genes are given only for firm matches. Only some rows state a clone size, as once, few, many or a class for expanded clones.

>NA|NA|TRBJ2-6|TRBV5-1
CASSSEGRASGANVLTF
TGCGCCAGCAGCTCCGAGGGACGGGCGTCCGGGGCCAACGTCCTGACTTTC
>NA|TRBD1|TRBJ1-1|TRBV28
CASARDRAFF
TGTGCCAGCGCGCGGGACAGGGCTTTCTTT
>NA|NA|TRBJ1-3|TRBV7-9
CASGINSGNTIYF
TGTGCCTCAGGCATAAACTCTGGAAACACCATATATTTT
>NA|TRBD1|TRBJ2-2|TRBV10-1
CASMPDRANTGELFF
TGCGCCAGCATGCCGGACAGGGCAAACACCGGGGAGCTGTTTTTT
>NA|TRBD2|TRBJ2-3|TRBV30
CAWKLAGADTQYF
TGTGCCTGGAAACTAGCGGGGGCAGATACGCAGTATTTT
>NA|NA|TRBJ2-5|TRBV27
CASSPLFQETQYF
TGTGCCAGCAGTCCACTCTTCCAAGAGACCCAGTACTTC
>once|NA|TRBJ1-1|TRBV5-1
CASSFNGYTEAFF
TGCGCCAGCAGCTTTAATGGTTACACTGAAGCTTTCTTT
>NA|NA|TRBJ1-5|TRBV15
CATSRGPNQPQHF
TGTGCCACCAGCAGGGGGCCCAATCAGCCCCAGCATTTT
>NA|NA|TRBJ2-3|TRBV7-2
CASSLAAGPTDTQYF
TGTGCCAGCAGCTTAGCAGCGGGCCCCACAGATACGCAGTATTTT
>NA|NA|TRBJ1-2|TRBV10-1
CASSEAGWRHGYTF
TGCGCCAGCAGTGAAGCAGGGTGGCGGCATGGCTACACCTTC
>NA|NA|TRBJ1-1|TRBV6-5
CAISDGIQNTEAFF
TGTGCCATCAGTGACGGTATCCAGAACACTGAAGCTTTCTTT
>NA|NA|TRBJ1-1|TRBV7-2
CASSLRGETEAFF
TGTGCCAGCAGCTTACGGGGAGAGACTGAAGCTTTCTTT
>NA|NA|TRBJ1-4|TRBV28
CASSPGRGGEKLFF
TGTGCCAGCAGCCCGGGGAGGGGAGGCGAAAAACTGTTTTTT
>few|NA|TRBJ1-1|TRBV27
CASSLGGTLNTEAFF
TGTGCCAGCAGTTTGGGGGGGACGCTGAACACTGAAGCTTTCTTT
>once|TRBD1|TRBJ1-5|TRBV5-5
CASSRQGENQPQHF
TGTGCCAGCAGCAGGCAGGGGGAGAATCAGCCCCAGCATTTT
>NA|TRBD2|TRBJ2-1|TRBV18
CASSRGSGRARQFF
TGTGCCAGCTCCCGAGGTAGCGGGAGGGCCAGGCAGTTCTTC
>NA|NA|TRBJ2-1|TRBV7-8
CASSLDSRGNNEQFF
TGTGCCAGCAGCTTAGATAGCCGTGGAAACAATGAGCAGTTCTTC
>NA|NA|TRBJ2-1|TRBV29-1
CSVEDVGNEQFF
TGCAGCGTTGAAGACGTAGGCAATGAGCAGTTCTTC
>NA|NA|TRBJ1-2|TRBV28
CASSSGIGGYTF
TGTGCCAGCAGTTCAGGGATTGGGGGCTACACCTTC
>NA|TRBD1|TRBJ1-1|TRBV5-1
CASRFSTGVPNTEAFF
TGCGCCAGCAGATTCTCTACAGGGGTCCCGAACACTGAAGCTTTCTTT
>once|NA|TRBJ2-3|TRBV7-2
CASTPGLRTDTQYF
TGTGCCAGCACCCCGGGACTCCGCACAGATACGCAGTATTTT
>NA|NA|TRBJ2-5|TRBV7-2
CASSYLGAPGETQYF
TGTGCCAGCAGCTACCTCGGAGCTCCGGGGGAGACCCAGTACTTC